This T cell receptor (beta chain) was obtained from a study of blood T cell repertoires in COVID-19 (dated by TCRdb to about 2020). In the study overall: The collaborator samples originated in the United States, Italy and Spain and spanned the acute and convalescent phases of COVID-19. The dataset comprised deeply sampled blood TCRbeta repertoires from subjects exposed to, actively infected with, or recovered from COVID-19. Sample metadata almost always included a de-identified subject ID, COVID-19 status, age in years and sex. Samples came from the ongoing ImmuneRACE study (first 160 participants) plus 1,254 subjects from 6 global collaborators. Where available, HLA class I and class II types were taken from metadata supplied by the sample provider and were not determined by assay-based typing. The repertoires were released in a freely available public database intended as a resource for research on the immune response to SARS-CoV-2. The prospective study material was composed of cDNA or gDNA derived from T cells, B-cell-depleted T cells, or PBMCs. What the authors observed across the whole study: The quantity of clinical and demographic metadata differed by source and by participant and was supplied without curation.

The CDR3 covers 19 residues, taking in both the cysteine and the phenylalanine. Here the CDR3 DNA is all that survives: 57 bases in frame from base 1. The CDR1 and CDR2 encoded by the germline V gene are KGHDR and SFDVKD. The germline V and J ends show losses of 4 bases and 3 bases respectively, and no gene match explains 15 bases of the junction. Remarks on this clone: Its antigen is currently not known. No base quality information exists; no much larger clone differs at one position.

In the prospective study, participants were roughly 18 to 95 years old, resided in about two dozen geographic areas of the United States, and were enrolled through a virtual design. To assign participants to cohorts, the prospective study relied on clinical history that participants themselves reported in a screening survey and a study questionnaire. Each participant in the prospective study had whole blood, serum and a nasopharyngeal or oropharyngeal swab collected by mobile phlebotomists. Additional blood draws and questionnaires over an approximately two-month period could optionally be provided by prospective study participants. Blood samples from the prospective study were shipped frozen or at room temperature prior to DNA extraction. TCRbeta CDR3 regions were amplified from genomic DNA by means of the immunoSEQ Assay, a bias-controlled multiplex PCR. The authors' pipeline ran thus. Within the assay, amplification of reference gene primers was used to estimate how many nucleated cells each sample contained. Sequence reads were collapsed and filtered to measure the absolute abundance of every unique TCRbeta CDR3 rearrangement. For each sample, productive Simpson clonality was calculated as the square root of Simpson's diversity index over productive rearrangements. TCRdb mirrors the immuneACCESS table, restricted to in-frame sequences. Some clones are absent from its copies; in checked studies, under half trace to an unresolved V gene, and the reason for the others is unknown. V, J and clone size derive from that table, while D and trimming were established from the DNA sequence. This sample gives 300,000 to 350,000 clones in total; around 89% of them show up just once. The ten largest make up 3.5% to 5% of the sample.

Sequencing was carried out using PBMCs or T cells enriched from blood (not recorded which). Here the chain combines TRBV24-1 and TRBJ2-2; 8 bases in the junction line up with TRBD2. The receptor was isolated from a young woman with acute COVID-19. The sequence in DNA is TGTGCCACCAGTGACCTCAACTCCGCGGCGGGAGGATACACCGGGGAGCTGTTTTTT. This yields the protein CATSDLNSAAGGYTGELFF.